The 3 T cell receptor beta chains reported below all come from one sample, sequenced in a study of control samples from healthy donors and cancer patients. Only in-frame clones appear in the TCRdb table, and some are missing; sequencing was by immunoSEQ multiplex PCR. The sample contains roughly 55,000 clones, over 75% of which appear only once. Source material: blood. The receptor set was obtained from a man aged 45-65 years in good health.

The table lists this clone with a count of one. The chain recombines TRBV30 with TRBJ2-1; 13 nucleotides align to TRBD2. Germline CDR1 is GTSNPN and CDR2 is SVGIG (reference sequence). The CDR3 has 15 residues. V was pared by 7 bases and J by 10 bases, with 13 bases of the junction left unmatched. CDR3 coding DNA: TGTGCCTTGCCGGGACTAGCGGGACCGGACGGCGAGCAGTTCTTC. Translation gives CALPGLAGPDGEQFF.

The chain links TRBV9 to TRBJ2-3; maybe TRBD2 (5 bases). Per the germline V gene, CDR1 is SGDLS and CDR2 is YYNGEE. Trimming left V 1 base short and J 0 bases short, with 12 bases between. The CDR3 is made up of 16 amino acids. Here the CDR3 reads CASSVYEGSSTDTQYF. DNA of the CDR3: TGTGCCAGCAGCGTATATGAGGGTTCTAGCACAGATACGCAGTATTTT.

J is TRBJ2-3 and V is TRBV3-1 (or the pseudogene TRBV3-2), with TRBD2 identical over 11 bases. The CDR3 extends over 15 amino acids. The germline CDR1 and CDR2 sequences are LGHDT and YNNKEL (reference sequence). The ends lost 3 bases at V and 3 bases at J; junction bases unmatched: 2. The DNA for the CDR3 is TGTGCCAGCAGCCAGGGACTAGCGGTTACAGATACGCAGTATTTT. The encoded protein is CASSQGLAVTDTQYF.